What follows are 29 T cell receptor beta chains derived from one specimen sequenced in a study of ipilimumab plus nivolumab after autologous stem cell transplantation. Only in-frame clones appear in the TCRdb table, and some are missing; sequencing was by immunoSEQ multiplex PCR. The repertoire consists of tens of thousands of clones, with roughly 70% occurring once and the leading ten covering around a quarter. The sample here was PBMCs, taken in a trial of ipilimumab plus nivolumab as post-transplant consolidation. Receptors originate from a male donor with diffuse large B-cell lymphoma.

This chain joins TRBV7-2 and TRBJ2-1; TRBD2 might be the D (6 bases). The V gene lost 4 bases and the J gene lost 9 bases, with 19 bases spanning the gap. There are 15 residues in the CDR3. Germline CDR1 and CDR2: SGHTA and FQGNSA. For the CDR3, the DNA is TGTGCCAGCAGCTCGGACGGGACTCTCGGGGGTGAGCAGTTCTTC. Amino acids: CASSSDGTLGGEQFF. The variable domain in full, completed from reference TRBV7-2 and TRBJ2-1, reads GAGVSQSPSNKVTEKGKDVELRCDPISGHTALYWYRQSLGQGLEFLIYFQGNSAPDKSGLPSDRFSAERTGGSVSTLTIQRTQQEDSAVYLCASSSDGTLGGEQFFGPGTRLTVL.

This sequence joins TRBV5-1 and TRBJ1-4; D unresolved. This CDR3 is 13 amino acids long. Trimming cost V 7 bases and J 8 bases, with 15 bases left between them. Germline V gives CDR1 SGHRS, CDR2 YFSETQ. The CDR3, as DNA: TGCGCCAGCTCAACTACTGCACGAGAAAAACTGTTTTTT. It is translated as CASSTTAREKLFF.

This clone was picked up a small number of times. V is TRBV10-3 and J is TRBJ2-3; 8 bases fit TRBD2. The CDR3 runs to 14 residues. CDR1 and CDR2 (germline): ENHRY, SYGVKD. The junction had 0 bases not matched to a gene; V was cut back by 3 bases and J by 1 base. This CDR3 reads CAISEAGGTDTQYF. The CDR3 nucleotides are TGTGCCATCAGTGAAGCGGGGGGCACAGATACGCAGTATTTT.

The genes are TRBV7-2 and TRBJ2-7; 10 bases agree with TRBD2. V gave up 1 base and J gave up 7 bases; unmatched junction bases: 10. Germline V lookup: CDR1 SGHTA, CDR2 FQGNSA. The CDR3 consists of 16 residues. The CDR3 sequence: CASSLEPLAGVLEQYF. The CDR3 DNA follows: TGTGCCAGCAGCTTAGAGCCCCTAGCGGGAGTACTTGAGCAGTACTTC.

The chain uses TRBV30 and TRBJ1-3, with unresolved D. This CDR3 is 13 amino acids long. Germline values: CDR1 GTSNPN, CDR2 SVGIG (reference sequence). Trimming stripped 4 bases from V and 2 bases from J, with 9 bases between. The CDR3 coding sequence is TGTGCCTGGACGCGGGGAGCTGGAAACACCATATATTTT. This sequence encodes CAWTRGAGNTIYF.

CDR3 DNA: TGTGCCAGCAGCTCCGGGCGGTACCAAGAGACCCAGTACTTC. Protein product: CASSSGRYQETQYF. This chain links TRBV5-4 with TRBJ2-5; D call uncertain. The CDR3 sequence is 14 residues long. Germline V gene data show CDR1 as SGHNT and CDR2 as YYREEE (reference sequence). The ends were cut back, 3 bases at V and 0 bases at J, with 9 bases in the middle.

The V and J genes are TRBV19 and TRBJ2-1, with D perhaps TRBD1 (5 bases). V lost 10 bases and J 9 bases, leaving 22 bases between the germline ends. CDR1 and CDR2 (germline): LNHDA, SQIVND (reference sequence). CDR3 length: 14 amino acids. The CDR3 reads CATKNDQGSFEQFF. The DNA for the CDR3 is TGTGCCACCAAAAATGATCAGGGATCTTTTGAGCAGTTCTTC.

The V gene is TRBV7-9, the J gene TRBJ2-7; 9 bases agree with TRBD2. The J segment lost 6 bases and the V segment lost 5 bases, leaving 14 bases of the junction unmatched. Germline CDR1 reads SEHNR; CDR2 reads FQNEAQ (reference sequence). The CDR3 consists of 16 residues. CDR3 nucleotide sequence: TGTGCCAGCAGCCCTGGGTTGGTAGCGGGAGAGAGCGAGCAGTACTTC. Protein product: CASSPGLVAGESEQYF.

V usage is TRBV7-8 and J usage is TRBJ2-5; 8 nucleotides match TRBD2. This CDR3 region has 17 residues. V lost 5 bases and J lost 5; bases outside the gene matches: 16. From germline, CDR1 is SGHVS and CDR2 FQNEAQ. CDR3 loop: CASSLGISGSRGETQYF. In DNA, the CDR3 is TGTGCCAGCAGCCTAGGGATCAGCGGGAGTAGGGGGGAGACCCAGTACTTC.

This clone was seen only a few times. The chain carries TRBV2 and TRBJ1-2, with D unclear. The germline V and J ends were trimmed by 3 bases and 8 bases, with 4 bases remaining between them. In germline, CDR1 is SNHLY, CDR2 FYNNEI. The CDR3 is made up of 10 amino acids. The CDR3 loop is CASSDGGYTF. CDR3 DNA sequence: TGTGCCAGCAGTGACGGAGGCTACACCTTC.

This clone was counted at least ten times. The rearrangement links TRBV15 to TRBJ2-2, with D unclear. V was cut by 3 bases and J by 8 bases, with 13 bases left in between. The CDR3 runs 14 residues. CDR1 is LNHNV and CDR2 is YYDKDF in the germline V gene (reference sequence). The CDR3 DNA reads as TGTGCCACCAGCAGGGTAAATCTCGCGGGGGAGCTGTTTTTT. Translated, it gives CATSRVNLAGELFF.

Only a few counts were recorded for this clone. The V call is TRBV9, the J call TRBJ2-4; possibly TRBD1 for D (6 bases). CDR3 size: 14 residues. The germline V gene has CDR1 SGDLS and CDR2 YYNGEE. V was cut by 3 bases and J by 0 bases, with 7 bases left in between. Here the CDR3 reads CASSGDIAKNIQYF. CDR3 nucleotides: TGTGCCAGCAGCGGGGACATAGCCAAAAACATTCAGTACTTC.

The CDR3 loop is CATSREENYGYTF. In DNA, the CDR3 is TGTGCCACCAGCAGAGAAGAGAACTATGGCTACACCTTC. The V and J genes are TRBV15 and TRBJ1-2; no clear D gene. From germline, CDR1 is LNHNV and CDR2 YYDKDF (reference sequence). V gave up 0 bases and J gave up 2 bases, with 4 bases separating them. This CDR3 has 13 amino acids. Looking up the rest from reference TRBV15 and TRBJ1-2 gives the full variable domain: DAMVIQNPRYQVTQFGKPVTLSCSQTLNHNVMYWYQQKSSQAPKLLFHYYDKDFNNEADTPDNFQSRRPNTSFCFLDIRSPGLGDTAMYLCATSREENYGYTFGSGTRLTVV.

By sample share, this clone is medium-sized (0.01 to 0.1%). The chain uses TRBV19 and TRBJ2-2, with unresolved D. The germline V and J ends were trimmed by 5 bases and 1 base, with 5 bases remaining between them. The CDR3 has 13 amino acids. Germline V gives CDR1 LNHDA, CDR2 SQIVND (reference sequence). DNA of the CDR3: TGTGCCAGTAGTCGCAAGAACACCGGGGAGCTGTTTTTT. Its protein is CASSRKNTGELFF.

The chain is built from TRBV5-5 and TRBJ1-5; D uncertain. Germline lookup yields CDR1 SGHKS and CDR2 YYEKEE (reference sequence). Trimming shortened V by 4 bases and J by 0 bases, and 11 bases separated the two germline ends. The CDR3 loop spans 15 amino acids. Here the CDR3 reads CASSPQSYSNQPQHF. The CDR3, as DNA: TGTGCCAGCAGCCCACAGTCTTATAGCAATCAGCCCCAGCATTTT.

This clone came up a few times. CDR3 loop: CASSQDSDRVDEKLFF. As DNA, the CDR3 is TGCGCCAGCAGTCAAGATTCGGACAGGGTGGATGAAAAACTGTTTTTT. The V call is TRBV23-1, the J call TRBJ1-4, with 8 bases identical to TRBD1. TRBV23-1 falls under the ORF class, with uncertain function. The CDR3 runs 16 residues. The V segment lost 2 bases and the J segment 6 bases; nucleotides outside the gene matches: 8.

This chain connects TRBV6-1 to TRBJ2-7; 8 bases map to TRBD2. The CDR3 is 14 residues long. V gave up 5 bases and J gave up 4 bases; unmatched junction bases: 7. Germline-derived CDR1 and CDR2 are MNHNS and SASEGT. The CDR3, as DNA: TGTGCCAGCAGTTTCGTAGCGGGAAAGTACGAGCAGTACTTC. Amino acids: CASSFVAGKYEQYF.

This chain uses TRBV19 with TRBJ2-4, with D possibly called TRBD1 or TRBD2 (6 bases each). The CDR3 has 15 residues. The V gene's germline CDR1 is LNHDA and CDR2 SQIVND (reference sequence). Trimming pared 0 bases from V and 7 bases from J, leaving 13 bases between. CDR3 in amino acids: CASSIDPGASNIQYF. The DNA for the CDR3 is TGTGCCAGTAGTATAGACCCGGGGGCGTCCAACATTCAGTACTTC.

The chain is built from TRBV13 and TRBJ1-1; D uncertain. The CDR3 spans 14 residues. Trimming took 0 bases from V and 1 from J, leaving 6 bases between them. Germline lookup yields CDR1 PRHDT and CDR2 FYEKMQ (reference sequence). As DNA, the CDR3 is TGTGCCAGCAGCTTAGGTGCGAAGAACACTGAAGCTTTCTTT. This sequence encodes CASSLGAKNTEAFF.

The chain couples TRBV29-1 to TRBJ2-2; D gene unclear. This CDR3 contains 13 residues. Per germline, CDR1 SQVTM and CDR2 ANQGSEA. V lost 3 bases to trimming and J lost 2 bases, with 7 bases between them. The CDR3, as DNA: TGCAGCGTTGACGGCACCAACACCGGGGAGCTGTTTTTT. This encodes CSVDGTNTGELFF.

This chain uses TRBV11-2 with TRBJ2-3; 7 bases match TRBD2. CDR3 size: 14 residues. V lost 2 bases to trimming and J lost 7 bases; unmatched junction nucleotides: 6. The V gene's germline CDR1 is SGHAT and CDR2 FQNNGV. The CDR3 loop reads CASSLRGGINTQYF. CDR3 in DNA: TGTGCCAGCAGCTTAAGGGGAGGGATAAATACGCAGTATTTT.

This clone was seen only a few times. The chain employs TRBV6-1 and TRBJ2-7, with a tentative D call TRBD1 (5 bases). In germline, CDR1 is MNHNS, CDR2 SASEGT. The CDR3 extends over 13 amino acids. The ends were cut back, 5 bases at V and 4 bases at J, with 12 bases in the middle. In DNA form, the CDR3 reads TGTGCCAGCAGTAGACAGCCGTTTTACGAGCAGTACTTC. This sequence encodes CASSRQPFYEQYF.

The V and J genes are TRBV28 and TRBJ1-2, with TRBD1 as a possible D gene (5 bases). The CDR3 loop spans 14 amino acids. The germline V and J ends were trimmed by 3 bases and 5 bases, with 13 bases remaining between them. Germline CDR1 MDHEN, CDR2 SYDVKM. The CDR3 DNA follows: TGTGCCAGCAGTTTGGCCGGGACGTTGTATGGCTACACCTTC. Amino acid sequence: CASSLAGTLYGYTF.

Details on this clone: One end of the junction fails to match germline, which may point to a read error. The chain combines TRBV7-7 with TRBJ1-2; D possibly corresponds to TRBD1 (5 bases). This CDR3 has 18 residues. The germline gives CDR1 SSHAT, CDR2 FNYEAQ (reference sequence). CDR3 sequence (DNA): TGTGCTAGCAGCTTAGGGGACCAGAGGTGTCCTTTTCCCTATGGCTACACCTTC. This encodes CASSLGDQRCPFPYGYTF.

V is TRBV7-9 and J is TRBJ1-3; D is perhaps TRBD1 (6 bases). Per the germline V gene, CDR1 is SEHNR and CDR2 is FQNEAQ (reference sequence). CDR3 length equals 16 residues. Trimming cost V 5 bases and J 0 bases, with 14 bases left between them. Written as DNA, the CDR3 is TGTGCCAGCAGCCTTCACGGACAGAGCTCTGGAAACACCATATATTTT. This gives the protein CASSLHGQSSGNTIYF. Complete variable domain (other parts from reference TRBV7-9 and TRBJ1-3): DTGVSQNPRHKITKRGQNVTFRCDPISEHNRLYWYRQTLGQGPEFLTYFQNEAQLEKSRLLSDRFSAERPKGSFSTLEIQRTEQGDSAMYLCASSLHGQSSGNTIYFGEGSWLTVV.

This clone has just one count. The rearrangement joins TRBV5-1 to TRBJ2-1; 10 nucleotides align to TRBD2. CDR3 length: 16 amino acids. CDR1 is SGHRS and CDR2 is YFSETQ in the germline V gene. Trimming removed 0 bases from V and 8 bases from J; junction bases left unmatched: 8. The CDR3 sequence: CASSLAALAGSDEQFF. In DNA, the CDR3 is TGCGCCAGCAGCTTGGCAGCACTAGCGGGATCCGATGAGCAGTTCTTC.

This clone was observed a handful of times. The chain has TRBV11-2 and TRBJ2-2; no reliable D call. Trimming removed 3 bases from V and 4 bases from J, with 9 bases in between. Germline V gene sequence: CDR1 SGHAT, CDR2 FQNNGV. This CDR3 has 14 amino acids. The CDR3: CASSLSQLTGELFF. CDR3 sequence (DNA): TGTGCCAGCAGCTTGTCCCAACTCACCGGGGAGCTGTTTTTT.

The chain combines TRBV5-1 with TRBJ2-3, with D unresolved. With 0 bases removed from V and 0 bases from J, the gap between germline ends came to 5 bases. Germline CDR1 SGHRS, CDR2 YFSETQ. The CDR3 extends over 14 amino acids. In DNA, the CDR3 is TGCGCCAGCAGCTTGGAGGATAGCACAGATACGCAGTATTTT. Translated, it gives CASSLEDSTDTQYF.

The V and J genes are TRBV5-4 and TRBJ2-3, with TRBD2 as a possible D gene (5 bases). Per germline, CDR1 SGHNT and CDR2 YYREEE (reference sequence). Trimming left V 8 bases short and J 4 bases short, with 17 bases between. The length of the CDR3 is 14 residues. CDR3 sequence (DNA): TGTGCCAGTAGAGACTACCTGGCGGCAGATACGCAGTATTTT. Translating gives CASRDYLAADTQYF.